These 15 T cell receptor beta chains came from one sample sequenced in a study of T cell changes during pregnancy in multiple sclerosis. Some clones are missing from TCRdb's copy, which holds only in-frame ones; the method was immunoSEQ multiplex PCR. The sample consists of 30,000 to 40,000 clones, 94% of them appearing once. Sequenced material: CD4+ T cells from peripheral blood mononuclear cells, taken in the second trimester of pregnancy. The receptor source for this set is a female donor with multiple sclerosis, enrolled in a pregnancy study.

The chain uses TRBV4-3 and TRBJ1-4; 9 positions match TRBD1. CDR3 length equals 14 residues. Germline CDR1 is LGHNA and CDR2 is YSLEER. V lost 4 bases and J lost 7; bases outside the gene matches: 4. The CDR3 DNA reads TGCGCCAGCAGCCTGGACAGGGGCGGTGAAAAACTGTTTTTT. Protein sequence: CASSLDRGGEKLFF.

The gene calls are TRBV19 and TRBJ1-4, with 7 bases identical to TRBD1. V trimming: 5 bases; J trimming: 8 bases; junction bases outside the gene matches: 14. This CDR3 contains 16 residues. Germline V CDR1 and CDR2: LNHDA, SQIVND (reference sequence). This CDR3 reads CASSPGQALRWEKLFF. CDR3 sequence (DNA): TGTGCCAGTAGTCCTGGACAGGCATTACGATGGGAAAAACTGTTTTTT.

Details on this clone: A read error may account for a junction end that differs from germline. This chain connects TRBV6-5 to TRBJ1-2; a weak D match, TRBD1 (5 bases). CDR3 length equals 12 residues. Germline V gives CDR1 MNHEY, CDR2 SVGAGI. Here the CDR3 DNA reads TGTGCCAGCAGTTACCGGGGACTCCTCTCCATCTTC. Translated: CASSYRGLLSIF.

This chain links TRBV5-1 with TRBJ2-5; possibly TRBD2 for D (6 bases). CDR1 and CDR2 from the germline V gene are SGHRS and YFSETQ. This CDR3 has 14 residues. Trimming stripped 4 bases from V and 1 base from J, with 11 bases between. This CDR3 reads CASSGGLLQETQYF. DNA for the CDR3: TGCGCCAGCAGCGGGGGACTGCTCCAAGAGACCCAGTACTTC.

The chain recombines TRBV6-1 with TRBJ1-1; D may be TRBD1 (5 bases). Germline CDR1 is MNHNS and CDR2 is SASEGT. The V and J ends lost 6 bases and 0 bases respectively, with 11 bases between them. This CDR3 spans 14 amino acids. The CDR3 DNA reads TGTGCCAGCAGCTATGACAGCATGAACACTGAAGCTTTCTTT. Translated, it gives CASSYDSMNTEAFF.

V is TRBV11-3 and J is TRBJ2-7, with TRBD1 matching 11 bases. Per the germline V gene, CDR1 is SGHNT and CDR2 is YENEEA. The CDR3 extends over 17 amino acids. Trimming cost V 5 bases and J 3 bases; bases outside gene matches: 12. The CDR3 nucleotides read TGTGCCAGCAGCGCGGGACAGGGGGAAACCCAATTCTACGAGCAGTACTTC. Encoded protein: CASSAGQGETQFYEQYF.

The rearrangement links TRBV5-5 to TRBJ1-1; D call uncertain. Trimming stripped 1 base from V and 4 bases from J, with 8 bases between. CDR3 length equals 13 residues. Germline loops: CDR1 SGHKS, CDR2 YYEKEE (reference sequence). The DNA of the CDR3 is TGTGCCAGCAGCTTGCGAGGAGGCACTGAAGCTTTCTTT. It translates to CASSLRGGTEAFF.

V usage is TRBV11-3 and J usage is TRBJ1-2; D is ambiguous. Trimming removed 3 bases at V and 8 bases at J, with 10 bases between. The CDR3 contains 12 residues. Germline V gene sequence: CDR1 SGHNT, CDR2 YENEEA. CDR3 residues: CASSLSGEGYTF. For the CDR3, the DNA is TGTGCCAGCAGCTTGAGTGGAGAAGGCTACACCTTC.

J is TRBJ2-2 and V is TRBV7-2; 8 bases fit TRBD2. Germline V lookup: CDR1 SGHTA, CDR2 FQGNSA. The CDR3 totals 16 residues. After removal of 2 bases from V and 1 base from J, the junction contained 3 bases not matched to a gene. This chain's CDR3 is CASSLLAGMNTGELFF. CDR3 nucleotides: TGTGCCAGCAGCTTATTAGCGGGAATGAACACCGGGGAGCTGTTTTTT.

This clone appeared once. The chain combines TRBV5-1 with TRBJ2-3, with 8 bases fitting TRBD2. This CDR3 has 15 residues. CDR1 is SGHRS and CDR2 is YFSETQ in the germline V gene. V gave up 3 bases and J gave up 6 bases; unmatched junction bases: 9. The CDR3 DNA follows: TGCGCCAGCAGCTGGGGCGGGGGGAGGAAGGATACGCAGTATTTT. Protein: CASSWGGGRKDTQYF.

This clone was observed once. The chain employs TRBV19 and TRBJ2-7, with D hard to call. Germline CDR1 and CDR2: LNHDA and SQIVND (reference sequence). Deletions cut 4 bases from V and 3 bases from J, with 16 bases between. CDR3 length: 15 residues. The DNA for the CDR3 is TGTGCCAGTAGTAGAGGCAAATCGAGCGTCTACGAGCAGTACTTC. This codes for CASSRGKSSVYEQYF.

V usage is TRBV5-6 and J usage is TRBJ2-1; 8 bases map to TRBD2. After removal of 0 bases from V and 0 bases from J, the junction contained 11 bases not matched to a gene. The length of the CDR3 is 19 residues. Germline CDR1 and CDR2: SGHDT and YYEEEE. In DNA, the CDR3 is TGTGCCAGCAGCTTGGAGTGGGCGGGGGGATATGGCTCCTACAATGAGCAGTTCTTC. Its translation: CASSLEWAGGYGSYNEQFF.

The chain couples TRBV5-1 to TRBJ2-2; 7 bases are shared with TRBD1. Germline trimming cut 0 bases from V and 8 bases from J; bases unmatched to any gene: 4. The germline V gene has CDR1 SGHRS and CDR2 YFSETQ. The CDR3 covers 14 residues. CDR3 region: CASSLGPGQGELFF. CDR3 bases: TGCGCCAGCAGCTTGGGACCGGGACAGGGGGAGCTGTTTTTT.

The chain links TRBV27 to TRBJ1-2, with D possibly TRBD1 on 5 matching bases. In germline, CDR1 is MNHEY, CDR2 SMNVEV (reference sequence). This CDR3 has 14 residues. V was cut by 3 bases and J by 5 bases, with 13 bases left in between. CDR3 residues: CASSFGQGKYGYTF. The CDR3 DNA sequence: TGTGCCAGCAGTTTTGGGCAGGGTAAATATGGCTACACCTTC.

The chain links TRBV5-1 to TRBJ2-7; 11 nucleotides match TRBD1. The CDR3 covers 15 residues. Losses at the gene ends were 3 bases for V and 1 base for J; bases not matched to a gene: 3. Germline CDR1 is SGHRS and CDR2 is YFSETQ. The CDR3 coding sequence is TGCGCCAGCAGCTCCGGGACAGGGGGATCCTACGAGCAGTACTTC. Its protein product is CASSSGTGGSYEQYF. Together with reference TRBV5-1 and TRBJ2-7, the CDR3 gives the full variable domain: KAGVTQTPRYLIKTRGQQVTLSCSPISGHRSVSWYQQTPGQGLQFLFEYFSETQRNKGNFPGRFSGRQFSNSRSEMNVSTLELGDSALYLCASSSGTGGSYEQYFGPGTRLTVT.